This paragraph reports one T cell receptor beta chain. These data come from a study of CD8 T cells in Susac syndrome. RNA totalling 0.5 to 1 ug underwent reverse transcription with random hexamers. A single record per CDR3 protein comes from TCRdb applying MiXCR to the immunoSEQ multiplex PCR reads. The data hold some 180,000 distinct CDR3 sequences, with around 94% observed a single time. CDR1 and CDR2 (germline): LGHDT, YNNKEL (reference sequence). The CDR3 loop spans 15 amino acids. V shed 4 bases and J shed 5 bases, with 18 bases lying between them. The patients with Susac syndrome satisfied recently defined diagnostic criteria for either definite or probable disease.

The sequenced sample was CD4+ T cells from PBMCs. The chain joins TRBV3-1 to TRBJ2-7, with D possibly being TRBD2 (5 bases). The clonotype was recovered from a human donor with Susac syndrome. The CDR3 spells CASSPRRRTNDEQYF. The CDR3 DNA sequence: TGTGCCAGCAGCCCCAGGCGGAGGACGAATGACGAGCAGTACTTC.